This TCR beta chain was captured by sequencing in a study of shared clonotypes between healthy human individuals. Study-wide results and caveats: Apart from blood, nothing was sampled; tissue repertoires likely differ.

A single count supports this clone. Its antigen remains unknown. Several immunoSEQ plates held equal portions of the genomic DNA taken from each subset. DNA input for the unsorted PBMC replicate PCRs was around 300 ng, about 32,000 T cell genomes. The protocol was immunoSEQ multiplex PCR, while the TCRdb copy is restricted to in-frame clones and leaves out a portion. Of fewer than 650,000 clones in the sample, roughly four fifths were seen once. Germline V lookup: CDR1 MRHNA, CDR2 SNTAGT. V lost 5 bases and J 0 bases, leaving 18 bases between the germline ends. This CDR3 is built from 17 residues. This receptor was obtained from a woman between 40 and 50 years old in good health. Some clones in this sample may be carry-over from other donors' samples. This chain joins TRBV6-4 and TRBJ2-3; D perhaps matches TRBD2 (6 bases). Sequences were obtained from PBMCs. This CDR3 reads CASSSGARRGSTDTQYF. CDR3 DNA sequence: TGTGCCAGCAGTTCGGGCGCCCGACGGGGGAGCACAGATACGCAGTATTTT.